A selection of T cell receptor beta chains follows, all from one sample in a study of blood T cell repertoires in COVID-19. The assay was immunoSEQ multiplex PCR, and TCRdb's table has in-frame clones only and misses some. Of roughly 230,000 clones listed, approximately 82% were seen once; the top ten hold about 9%. Sequenced material: peripheral blood. The receptors were sampled from a man between 35 and 55 years old with active or convalescent COVID-19. Each CDR3 is given with its conserved first and last residue. Each record gives: D gene, V gene, clone size, J gene, CDR3 protein, CDR3 DNA. The D gene is left open where the match is weak. Only some rows state a clone size, as once, few, many or a class for expanded clones.

.	TRBV24-1	.	TRBJ2-2	CATSDLQQTNTGELFF	TGTGCCACCAGTGATTTGCAACAGACGAACACCGGGGAGCTGTTTTTT
.	TRBV6-5	.	TRBJ1-1	CASSYSTGEYTEAFF	TGTGCCAGCAGTTACTCGACCGGGGAGTACACTGAAGCTTTCTTT
TRBD1	TRBV4-3	.	TRBJ1-1	CASSQVVGTGGTEAFF	TGCGCCAGCAGCCAGGTAGTAGGGACAGGGGGCACTGAAGCTTTCTTT
TRBD1	TRBV10-3	.	TRBJ1-2	CAIGRGNDYGYTF	TGTGCCATCGGCAGGGGGAACGACTATGGCTACACCTTC
TRBD2	TRBV14	.	TRBJ2-3	CASSQDRGGPRTDTQYF	TGTGCCAGCAGCCAAGATCGGGGGGGCCCCCGCACAGATACGCAGTATTTT
TRBD1	TRBV7-9	.	TRBJ1-1	CASSGTDLSGTEAFF	TGTGCCAGCAGCGGGACAGATTTGAGCGGCACTGAAGCTTTCTTT
.	TRBV19	.	TRBJ1-5	CASSVTRDNYQPQHF	TGTGCCAGTAGTGTGACCCGGGACAACTATCAGCCCCAGCATTTT
.	TRBV9	.	TRBJ2-1	CASSATDWAYNEQFF	TGTGCCAGCAGCGCTACGGACTGGGCCTACAATGAGCAGTTCTTC
.	TRBV24-1	.	TRBJ2-3	CATSDRGGHTDTQYF	TGTGCCACCAGTGATCGCGGGGGACACACAGATACGCAGTATTTT
TRBD2	TRBV3-1/TRBV3-2	.	TRBJ2-1	CASSQVAGDVGDEQFF	TGTGCCAGCAGCCAGGTAGCGGGTGACGTCGGGGATGAGCAGTTCTTC
.	TRBV10-3	.	TRBJ2-6	CAISETGRGRSGANVLTF	TGTGCCATCAGTGAGACCGGCAGGGGACGCTCTGGGGCCAACGTCCTGACTTTC
TRBD2	TRBV5-1	.	TRBJ2-1	CASSPLAGVASNEQFF	TGCGCCAGCAGCCCCTTAGCGGGAGTTGCGTCCAATGAGCAGTTCTTC
.	TRBV4-3	once	TRBJ1-1	CASSLTWTLNTEAFF	TGCGCCAGCAGCCTTACCTGGACACTGAACACTGAAGCTTTCTTT
.	TRBV4-1	.	TRBJ1-5	CASSQRAGADNQPQHF	TGCGCCAGCAGCCAGAGGGCAGGGGCAGACAATCAGCCCCAGCATTTT
TRBD1	TRBV18	.	TRBJ2-3	CASSQLHRGQTRTDTQYF	TGTGCCAGCTCCCAACTCCACAGGGGGCAGACCCGCACAGATACGCAGTATTTT
.	TRBV5-8	few	TRBJ1-5	CASSFTRGSNQPQHF	TGTGCCAGCAGCTTCACCAGAGGGAGCAATCAGCCCCAGCATTTT
.	TRBV2	.	TRBJ1-5	CASSPAAVGQPQHF	TGTGCCAGCAGCCCCGCGGCGGTTGGACAGCCCCAGCATTTT
TRBD1	TRBV3-1/TRBV3-2	.	TRBJ2-7	CASSQEEWLHGTGNEQYF	TGTGCCAGCAGCCAAGAAGAATGGCTACATGGGACAGGGAACGAGCAGTACTTC
TRBD1	TRBV7-8	.	TRBJ1-5	CASSLAGGFSNQPQHF	TGTGCCAGCAGCTTGGCAGGGGGTTTTAGCAATCAGCCCCAGCATTTT
.	TRBV27	.	TRBJ1-5	CASSLGGAQPQHF	TGTGCCAGCAGTTTGGGGGGAGCTCAGCCCCAGCATTTT
TRBD1	TRBV5-1	.	TRBJ1-4	CASSPDRGHEKLFF	TGCGCCAGCAGCCCCGACAGGGGGCATGAAAAACTGTTTTTT
.	TRBV6-5	.	TRBJ1-2	CASSWGVRESGYTF	TGTGCCAGCAGTTGGGGGGTTCGTGAGTCTGGCTACACCTTC
.	TRBV30	.	TRBJ1-4	CAWRAGTTNEKLFF	TGTGCCTGGAGGGCAGGGACAACTAATGAAAAACTGTTTTTT
TRBD1	TRBV10-3	.	TRBJ2-5	CAIRTGTGAEETQYF	TGTGCCATCAGAACCGGGACAGGGGCTGAAGAGACCCAGTACTTC
.	TRBV19	.	TRBJ2-3	CASSTSLRLYF	TGTGCCAGTAGTACTTCATTGCGGCTGTATTTT
.	TRBV7-9	.	TRBJ2-1	CASSLGTLGYNEQFF	TGTGCCAGCAGCTTAGGGACATTAGGTTACAATGAGCAGTTCTTC
TRBD1	TRBV6-4	.	TRBJ2-7	CASSGLRDSGRYEQYF	TGTGCCAGCAGTGGTCTCCGGGACAGTGGACGGTACGAGCAGTACTTC
TRBD1	TRBV19	.	TRBJ1-1	CATRTGVENTEAFF	TGTGCCACTCGGACAGGGGTAGAGAACACTGAAGCTTTCTTT
TRBD2	TRBV5-1	.	TRBJ2-3	CASSLAGGGATDTQYF	TGCGCCAGCAGCTTGGCAGGCGGGGGGGCGACAGATACGCAGTATTTT
TRBD1	TRBV7-2	.	TRBJ2-5	CASSLVPGQGIQETQYF	TGTGCCAGCAGCTTAGTCCCTGGACAGGGCATACAAGAGACCCAGTACTTC
TRBD2	TRBV2	.	TRBJ2-3	CASSLLAGGTDTQYF	TGTGCCAGCAGTCTACTAGCGGGAGGGACAGATACGCAGTATTTT
TRBD1	TRBV3-1/TRBV3-2	once	TRBJ1-2	CASSQDRGYGYTF	TGTGCCAGCAGCCAGGACAGGGGGTATGGCTACACCTTC
.	TRBV12-5	.	TRBJ1-3	CASGHYSGNTIYF	TGTGCTAGTGGCCACTACTCTGGAAACACCATATATTTT
.	TRBV5-1	once	TRBJ1-1	CASSPRGDTEAFF	TGCGCCAGCAGCCCGCGGGGGGACACTGAAGCTTTCTTT
.	TRBV15	.	TRBJ2-2	CATSRPLARGTGELFF	TGTGCCACCAGCAGACCTTTGGCGCGAGGCACCGGGGAGCTGTTTTTT
TRBD1	TRBV9	.	TRBJ1-3	CASSTSRDRYFSGNTIYF	TGTGCCAGCAGCACATCCCGGGACAGGTACTTCTCTGGAAACACCATATATTTT
TRBD2	TRBV28	.	TRBJ2-7	CASSSPGLAGNEQYF	TGTGCCAGCAGTTCTCCGGGACTAGCGGGAAACGAGCAGTACTTC
TRBD1	TRBV3-1/TRBV3-2	.	TRBJ1-2	CASSPTLQGNHGYTF	TGTGCCAGCAGCCCGACCTTACAGGGGAATCATGGCTACACCTTC
.	TRBV6-5	.	TRBJ1-2	CASRGGNYGYTF	TGTGCCAGCAGGGGGGGGAACTATGGCTACACCTTC
.	TRBV5-1	.	TRBJ1-6	CATRPDLTSYNSPLHF	TGCGCCACGCGACCCGACTTAACCTCCTATAATTCACCCCTCCACTTT
.	TRBV9	.	TRBJ1-1	CASSVVGGLNTEAFF	TGTGCCAGCAGCGTAGTAGGAGGCTTGAACACTGAAGCTTTCTTT
TRBD1	TRBV6-5	.	TRBJ1-5	CASRPGQGRNQPQHF	TGTGCCAGCAGACCAGGACAGGGGAGGAATCAGCCCCAGCATTTT